The next 14 T cell receptor beta chains were all read from a single sample in a study of T cell repertoires in cytomegalovirus infection. Their antigens are not known. TCRdb independently ran MiXCR on the reads; one entry per CDR3 protein. The sample includes 350,000 to 400,000 distinct CDR3 sequences, about 34% seen only once; the top ten take approximately 13%. The sample here was cultured PBMCs, taken from culture after CMV antigen stimulation. The source is a human donor in good health (CMV status not recorded). Some clones in this sample may be carry-over from other donors' samples.

The genes are TRBV27 and TRBJ2-7, with D possibly being TRBD1 (6 bases). Trimming removed 4 bases from V and 2 bases from J, with 12 bases in between. Looked up from germline, CDR1 is MNHEY and CDR2 is SMNVEV (reference sequence). CDR3 length: 14 amino acids. The CDR3 here is CASSSLQGPYEQYF. CDR3 nucleotides: TGTGCCAGCAGTTCGCTACAGGGACCCTACGAGCAGTACTTC.

V gene TRBV20-1 combines with J gene TRBJ1-2, with TRBD1 matching over 10 bases. CDR1 DFQATT and CDR2 SNEGSKA come from the germline V gene (reference sequence). The CDR3 consists of 13 residues. J lost 4 bases, V lost 6 bases, and 5 bases had no gene match. The CDR3 protein is CSARDRGSYGYTF. The CDR3 DNA follows: TGCAGTGCCAGGGACAGGGGTAGCTATGGCTACACCTTC.

V gene TRBV4-3 combines with J gene TRBJ2-1, with 13 bases lining up with TRBD2. V was clipped by 0 bases and J by 8 bases; unmatched bases: 10. Germline lookup yields CDR1 LGHNA and CDR2 YSLEER. The CDR3 loop spans 18 amino acids. The DNA of the CDR3 is TGCGCCAGCAGCCAAGAAGGAGGAAGGGGACTAGCGGGATATGAGCAGTTCTTC. This gives the protein CASSQEGGRGLAGYEQFF.

The CDR3 sequence is CAIRSGSTDTQYF. DNA of the CDR3: TGTGCCATCCGTAGCGGATCCACAGATACGCAGTATTTT. The chain recombines TRBV10-3 with TRBJ2-3; D might be TRBD2 (6 bases). Between the trimmed V and J ends, which lost 8 bases and 2 bases, there was a span of 11 bases. Germline V gives CDR1 ENHRY, CDR2 SYGVKD. The CDR3 contains 13 residues.

Points on this clonotype: A much larger clone lies a single base off, so this may be a read error. This sequence joins TRBV7-8 and TRBJ2-5; D is unresolved. V was cut by 2 bases and J by 4 bases, with 20 bases left in between. The CDR3 extends over 17 amino acids. Germline V gene lookup returns CDR1 SGHVS and CDR2 FQNEAQ. The CDR3 DNA reads TGTGCCAGCAGCTTATTCGTGTCAGACTTTAACCGAGAGACCCAGTACTTC. It translates to CASSLFVSDFNRETQYF.

V is TRBV4-1 and J is TRBJ2-7; 7 nucleotides line up with TRBD2. Germline trimming cut 8 bases from V and 2 bases from J; bases unmatched to any gene: 12. The germline V gene has CDR1 MGHRA and CDR2 YSYEKL. This CDR3 comprises 15 residues. The CDR3 coding sequence is TGCGCCAGCTCTTCTACCCGGGACTATACCTACGAGCAGTACTTC. Translating it yields CASSSTRDYTYEQYF.

The chain carries TRBV2 and TRBJ1-5; maybe TRBD1 (5 bases). The CDR3 runs 15 residues. V lost 8 bases to trimming and J lost 0 bases, with 14 bases between them. CDR1 SNHLY and CDR2 FYNNEI come from the germline V gene. CDR3 sequence: CASLRARYSNQPQHF. The CDR3 nucleotides read TGTGCCAGCCTCAGGGCGAGGTATAGCAATCAGCCCCAGCATTTT.

The chain combines TRBV10-3 with TRBJ2-3, with 8 bases aligning to TRBD2. V trimming: 3 bases; J trimming: 5 bases; junction bases outside the gene matches: 16. The germline V gene has CDR1 ENHRY and CDR2 SYGVKD. The CDR3 sequence is 18 residues long. The CDR3 loop reads CAISESAGQRERGDTQYF. The CDR3 nucleotides are TGTGCCATCAGTGAAAGTGCAGGGCAGCGGGAGAGAGGAGATACGCAGTATTTT.

This clonotype was observed a few times. The V gene is TRBV4-1, the J gene TRBJ2-1; D is uncertain. Per the germline V gene, CDR1 is MGHRA and CDR2 is YSYEKL. Trimming left V 1 base short and J 7 bases short, with 14 bases between. CDR3 length equals 15 residues. The CDR3 DNA reads TGCGCCAGCAGCCAAGTTTTCGGGCAGAAAAATGAGCAGTTCTTC. Translated, it gives CASSQVFGQKNEQFF.

This chain joins TRBV6-2 or TRBV6-3 and TRBJ1-2; D may be TRBD1 (5 bases). Trimming left V 6 bases short and J 5 bases short, with 19 bases between. Germline V gene data show CDR1 as MNHEY and CDR2 as SVGEGT. This CDR3 is 15 amino acids long. This chain's CDR3 is CASRPFGTALYGYTF. The CDR3 nucleotides read TGTGCCAGCAGGCCCTTCGGGACGGCTTTATATGGCTACACCTTC.

This clonotype has more than one count but fewer than ten. The chain combines TRBV4-1 with TRBJ2-7; the D gene could be TRBD1 or TRBD2 (6 bases each). The V end was cut by 1 base, the J end by 0 bases, with 10 bases between. Germline values: CDR1 MGHRA, CDR2 YSYEKL. This CDR3 is 15 amino acids long. The CDR3 DNA sequence: TGCGCCAGCAGCCAAGGTGAGGGGGGCTCCTACGAGCAGTACTTC. The encoded protein is CASSQGEGGSYEQYF.

Only a few counts were recorded for this clonotype. V is TRBV7-9 and J is TRBJ1-6; possible D gene TRBD1, 6 bases. V lost 3 bases and J 5 bases, leaving 11 bases between the germline ends. The CDR3 contains 15 residues. Germline loops: CDR1 SEHNR, CDR2 FQNEAQ (reference sequence). The CDR3 here is CASSFGQNHNSPLHF. The CDR3 DNA is TGTGCCAGCAGCTTCGGACAGAACCATAATTCACCCCTCCACTTT. Looking up the rest from reference TRBV7-9 and TRBJ1-6 gives the full variable domain: DTGVSQNPRHKITKRGQNVTFRCDPISEHNRLYWYRQTLGQGPEFLTYFQNEAQLEKSRLLSDRFSAERPKGSFSTLEIQRTEQGDSAMYLCASSFGQNHNSPLHFGNGTRLTVT.

The J gene is TRBJ2-1, the V gene TRBV5-1, with D possibly matching TRBD2 (6 bases). V was pared by 0 bases and J by 0 bases, with 10 bases between. Germline assignment: CDR1 SGHRS and CDR2 YFSETQ. The CDR3 is made up of 16 amino acids. DNA for the CDR3: TGCGCCAGCAGCTTGGTAGCGGTCGCCTCCTACAATGAGCAGTTCTTC. Its protein is CASSLVAVASYNEQFF.

This clonotype was counted a few times. V is TRBV6-1 and J is TRBJ2-7; TRBD1 matches at 11 bases. Germline CDR1 and CDR2: MNHNS and SASEGT. This CDR3 has 15 residues. V gave up 2 bases and J gave up 4 bases; unmatched junction bases: 4. CDR3 nucleotide sequence: TGTGCCAGCAGTGAAAGGACAGGGGGCTCATACGAGCAGTACTTC. Translation gives CASSERTGGSYEQYF.